The present T cell receptor (beta chain) was sequenced within a study of persistence of HIV-infected CD4 T cells. At the level of the study: Up to roughly 200 mL blood was drawn at multiple time points; two donors had single-time leukapheresis.

The CDR3 is 16 amino acids. The V gene lost 0 bases and the J gene lost 4 bases, with 11 bases spanning the gap. Germline V gene lookup returns CDR1 SGHKS and CDR2 YYEKEE (reference sequence). The stimulus was lysate of CMV-infected fibroblasts, around 10 ug/mL. CD40L/CD69 double-negative CD45RO-high memory CD4+ T cells were collected. The immunoSEQ assay was version 4, run in survey mode. The protocol was immunoSEQ multiplex PCR, while the TCRdb copy is restricted to in-frame clones and leaves out a portion. Of 25,000 to 35,000 clones listed, roughly four fifths are singletons. This clone has just a few counts. The antigen is not known.

The specimen comprised CD4+ T cells sorted from PBMCs after roughly 18-hour stimulation, sampled from a patient who received antiretroviral therapy. The sequence derives from an adult man with HIV who was CMV-seropositive. The genes are TRBV5-5 and TRBJ1-6; D ambiguous. CDR3 sequence reads: CASSLDPATYNSPLHF. CDR3 bases: TGTGCCAGCAGCTTGGATCCAGCCACTTATAATTCACCCCTCCACTTT.